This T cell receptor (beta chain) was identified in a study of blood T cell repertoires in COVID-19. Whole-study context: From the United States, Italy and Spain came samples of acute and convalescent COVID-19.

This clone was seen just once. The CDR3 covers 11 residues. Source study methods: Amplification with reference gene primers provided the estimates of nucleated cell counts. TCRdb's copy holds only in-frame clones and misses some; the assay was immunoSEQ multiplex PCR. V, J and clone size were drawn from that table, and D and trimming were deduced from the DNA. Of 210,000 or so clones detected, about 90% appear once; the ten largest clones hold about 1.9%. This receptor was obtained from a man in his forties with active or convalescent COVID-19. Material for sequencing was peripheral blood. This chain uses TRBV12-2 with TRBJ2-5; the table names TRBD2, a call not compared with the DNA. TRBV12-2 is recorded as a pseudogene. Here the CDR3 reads CASRSRETQYF. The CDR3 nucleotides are TGTGCAAGTCGCTCCCGGGAGACCCAGTACTTC.